These 28 T cell receptor beta chains were sequenced from one sample in a study of Graves' ophthalmopathy and Graves' hyperthyroidism. Using RNA transcripts, the TCR beta CDR3 regions were amplified. HTBI primers were employed in first-round RT-PCR, then a second-round multiplex PCR followed. TCRdb passed the multiplex PCR reads through MiXCR, listing each CDR3 protein once. The table lists under 200,000 distinct CDR3 sequences, about 40% of them singletons. Sequencing was carried out using peripheral blood. These receptors originate from a woman in her thirties or forties with Graves' ophthalmopathy.

This sequence joins TRBV7-2 and TRBJ2-7; D might be TRBD1 or TRBD2, each matching 5 bases. Trimming took 5 bases from V and 7 from J, leaving 15 bases between them. Germline CDR1 and CDR2: SGHTA and FQGNSA. The CDR3 is 13 residues long. The CDR3 here is CASSPTREMEQYF. In nucleotides, the CDR3 is TGTGCCAGCAGCCCGACCAGGGAGATGGAGCAGTACTTC.

There are many counts of this clonotype. The V call is TRBV20-1, the J call TRBJ2-5, with 10 bases that match TRBD1. The germline V gene encodes CDR1 DFQATT and CDR2 SNEGSKA (reference sequence). J lost 4 bases, V lost 6 bases, and 11 bases had no gene match. This CDR3 region has 15 residues. CDR3 in DNA: TGCAGTGCCCAGCCGATGGACAGGGGGGCAGAGACCCAGTACTTC. Translated: CSAQPMDRGAETQYF.

This clonotype was seen ten or more times. V and J are TRBV12-3 or TRBV12-4 and TRBJ1-1, with D unresolved. The CDR3 covers 11 residues. The V gene lost 7 bases and the J gene lost 6 bases, with 9 bases spanning the gap. The CDR3 DNA reads TGTGCCAGCACCCGATTCGCTGAAGCTTTCTTT. Translating gives CASTRFAEAFF.

The V call is TRBV28, the J call TRBJ2-5, with a weak D call TRBD2 (6 bases). V was shortened by 4 bases and J by 8 bases, with 8 bases between the two germline ends. CDR1 MDHEN and CDR2 SYDVKM come from the germline V gene. The CDR3 loop spans 11 amino acids. CDR3 loop: CASSSGLTQYF. CDR3 bases: TGTGCCAGCAGTTCCGGACTAACCCAGTACTTC.

The V and J genes are TRBV12-3 or TRBV12-4 and TRBJ1-2, with a tentative D call TRBD1 (5 bases). The V end lost 7 bases, the J end lost 3 bases, and 18 bases lay between the germline ends. The length of the CDR3 is 15 residues. Written as DNA, the CDR3 is TGTGCCAGCACTTACGGGGGGGGAGGCTACTATGGCTACACCTTC. This translates into CASTYGGGGYYGYTF.

This clonotype was picked up many times. This rearrangement joins TRBV2 to TRBJ1-5; D ambiguous. Germline V gene data show CDR1 as SNHLY and CDR2 as FYNNEI. The V end was cut by 3 bases, the J end by 0 bases, with 0 bases between. This CDR3 region has 12 residues. The CDR3 DNA reads as TGTGCCAGCAGTGATAGCAATCAGCCCCAGCATTTT. This codes for CASSDSNQPQHF.

This chain connects TRBV12-3 or TRBV12-4 to TRBJ2-2; D call uncertain. The CDR3 is made up of 15 amino acids. Trimming shortened V by 3 bases and J by 6 bases, and 14 bases separated the two germline ends. The CDR3 DNA follows: TGTGCCAGCAGTTTTCGTCCTTCTGGTTCCGGGGAGCTGTTTTTT. This encodes CASSFRPSGSGELFF.

This clonotype was counted many times. The genes are TRBV6-5 and TRBJ1-6, with a tentative D call TRBD1 (6 bases). Germline CDR1 reads MNHEY; CDR2 reads SVGAGI. Trimming took 7 bases from V and 4 from J, leaving 14 bases between them. This CDR3 is 15 amino acids long. CDR3 loop: CASTPGHEYNSPLHF. The CDR3 coding sequence is TGTGCCAGCACCCCGGGACACGAATATAATTCACCCCTCCACTTT.

The sample holds many counts of this clonotype. The V gene is TRBV5-1, the J gene TRBJ1-5; D uncertain. The CDR3 totals 14 residues. The V and J ends lost 4 bases and 5 bases respectively, with 13 bases between them. Germline V lookup: CDR1 SGHRS, CDR2 YFSETQ. CDR3 amino acids: CASSAGDIDQPQHF. CDR3 DNA: TGCGCCAGCAGCGCCGGGGATATAGATCAGCCCCAGCATTTT.

This clonotype appeared many times. This chain joins TRBV6-5 and TRBJ2-5; 9 bases agree with TRBD1. Trimming cost V 7 bases and J 4 bases; bases outside gene matches: 7. Germline V gene lookup returns CDR1 MNHEY and CDR2 SVGAGI. CDR3 length: 14 residues. The CDR3 here is CASTQGTGRETQYF. The CDR3 DNA is TGTGCCAGCACCCAGGGGACAGGGAGAGAGACCCAGTACTTC.

This clonotype was seen many times. The chain uses TRBV3-1 and TRBJ2-5; D is ambiguous. CDR3 length: 14 amino acids. Germline V gene sequence: CDR1 LGHDT, CDR2 YNNKEL (reference sequence). V shed 1 base and J shed 5 bases, with 11 bases lying between them. CDR3 protein: CASSQGLSLETQYF. The DNA of the CDR3 is TGTGCCAGCAGCCAAGGACTTTCTCTTGAGACCCAGTACTTC.

This chain uses TRBV19 with TRBJ2-2, with D perhaps being TRBD1 or TRBD2 (6 bases each). The V gene lost 7 bases and the J gene lost 1 base, with 13 bases spanning the gap. Looked up from germline, CDR1 is LNHDA and CDR2 is SQIVND (reference sequence). The CDR3 totals 15 residues. This CDR3 is CASMSGAENTGELFF. The CDR3 coding sequence is TGTGCCAGTATGTCGGGGGCCGAGAACACCGGGGAGCTGTTTTTT.

CDR3 DNA: TGTGCCACTCGGGCACGGTCGGGAAACATTCAGTACTTC. It translates to CATRARSGNIQYF. The genes are TRBV19 and TRBJ2-4; D call uncertain. In germline, CDR1 is LNHDA, CDR2 SQIVND (reference sequence). V shed 10 bases and J shed 6 bases, with 16 bases lying between them. The CDR3 spans 13 residues.

This clonotype was detected ten times or more. The CDR3 loop reads CASSEDGGLAGFTGELFF. The CDR3 nucleotides are TGTGCCAGCAGTGAAGACGGGGGGCTAGCGGGGTTTACCGGGGAGCTGTTTTTT. The rearrangement uses TRBV6-1 and TRBJ2-2; 9 bases agree with TRBD2. V lost 1 base and J lost 5; bases outside the gene matches: 11. The CDR3 is 18 amino acids. Germline CDR1 reads MNHNS; CDR2 reads SASEGT.

Comments on this clonotype: As the CDR3 is not closed by the conserved phenylalanine or tryptophan, this likely results from a read error. The chain recombines TRBV5-1 with TRBJ2-5, with 9 bases that match TRBD2. The V gene's germline CDR1 is SGHRS and CDR2 YFSETQ. Trimming removed 7 bases from V and 6 bases from J; junction bases left unmatched: 13. The CDR3 is 15 amino acids. CDR3 region: CASQYGTSLHQTQYC. The DNA for the CDR3 is TGCGCCAGCCAATATGGGACTAGCCTCCATCAGACCCAGTACTGC.

The chain joins TRBV6-2 or TRBV6-3 to TRBJ2-2; 16 nucleotides agree with TRBD2. The CDR3 consists of 19 residues. Trimming removed 4 bases from V and 5 bases from J; junction bases left unmatched: 10. From germline, CDR1 is MNHEY and CDR2 SVGEGT. The CDR3 DNA follows: TGTGCCAGCAGTTCTCCCGGGACTAGCGGGAGGGTCCCTACCGGGGAGCTGTTTTTT. Translated: CASSSPGTSGRVPTGELFF.

At least ten counts were recorded for this clonotype. The V and J genes are TRBV7-8 and TRBJ2-2, with 8 nucleotides matching TRBD2. The CDR3 runs to 16 residues. The trim removed 9 bases at V and 2 bases at J, leaving 11 bases unmatched. Germline CDR1 is SGHVS and CDR2 is FQNEAQ. CDR3 nucleotides: TGTGCCAGTCCGTTGAGGAGCGGGGGAAACACCGGGGAGCTGTTTTTT. This encodes CASPLRSGGNTGELFF.

The table lists this clonotype with many counts. The rearrangement uses TRBV28 and TRBJ2-5; TRBD2 might be the D (6 bases). Trimming removed 6 bases from V and 2 bases from J, with 16 bases in between. The CDR3 extends over 15 amino acids. Germline CDR1 reads MDHEN; CDR2 reads SYDVKM. The CDR3 protein is CASRNQGLTQETQYF. The CDR3 nucleotides are TGTGCCAGCAGGAACCAGGGACTTACTCAAGAGACCCAGTACTTC. The whole variable domain, remainder taken from reference TRBV28 and TRBJ2-5, is DVKVTQSSRYLVKRTGEKVFLECVQDMDHENMFWYRQDPGLGLRLIYFSYDVKMKEKGDIPEGYSVSREKKERFSLILESASTNQTSMYLCASRNQGLTQETQYFGPGTRLLVL.

There are many counts of this clonotype. The chain is built from TRBV2 and TRBJ1-1, with no clear D. This CDR3 spans 13 amino acids. V was pared by 7 bases and J by 8 bases, with 17 bases between. The V gene's germline CDR1 is SNHLY and CDR2 FYNNEI. CDR3 amino acids: CASKNWGMEEAFF. As DNA, the CDR3 is TGTGCCAGCAAAAATTGGGGAATGGAAGAAGCTTTCTTT.

The V call is TRBV12-3 or TRBV12-4, the J call TRBJ1-5; D ambiguous. Between the trimmed V and J ends, which lost 5 bases and 2 bases, there was a span of 10 bases. This CDR3 region has 14 residues. CDR3 sequence: CASSLGFGNQPQHF. The CDR3 region has the DNA TGTGCCAGCAGTCTGGGGTTTGGCAATCAGCCCCAGCATTTT.

This clonotype was recorded at least ten times. This may be a read error, as it is one base from a much larger clone. The chain carries TRBV6-5 and TRBJ1-5; D ambiguous. The CDR3 covers 15 residues. CDR1 and CDR2 (germline): MNHEY, SVGAGI. V lost 5 bases and J lost 5, with 16 bases in between. In nucleotides, the CDR3 is TGTGCCAGCAGTCCCCCTGTGACGGTACATCAGCCCCAGCATTTT. Its translation is CASSPPVTVHQPQHF.

This clonotype was counted at least ten times. V gene TRBV20-1 combines with J gene TRBJ1-1, with a weak D call TRBD1 (5 bases). There are 14 residues in the CDR3. Germline values: CDR1 DFQATT, CDR2 SNEGSKA (reference sequence). The V and J ends lost 0 bases and 4 bases respectively, with 12 bases between them. CDR3 region: CSARDSGFATEAFF. As DNA, the CDR3 is TGCAGTGCTAGAGATTCAGGGTTTGCCACTGAAGCTTTCTTT.

V usage is TRBV6-1 and J usage is TRBJ2-2; 7 nucleotides align to TRBD2. CDR1 and CDR2 (germline): MNHNS, SASEGT. The CDR3 loop spans 15 amino acids. V shed 5 bases and J 0 bases; nucleotides not matched to a gene: 3. The CDR3 DNA reads as TGTGCCAGCAGTATCACTAGCGCGAACACCGGGGAGCTGTTTTTT. It translates to CASSITSANTGELFF.

This clonotype has ten or more counts. V and J are TRBV11-2 and TRBJ1-2; a possible D gene is TRBD1 (6 bases). CDR3 length equals 14 residues. Germline CDR1 reads SGHAT; CDR2 reads FQNNGV. The germline V and J ends were trimmed by 5 bases and 8 bases, with 18 bases remaining between them. CDR3 residues: CASSRGTGLSGYTF. The CDR3 nucleotides are TGTGCCAGCAGCAGGGGGACGGGGTTATCGGGCTACACCTTC.

The chain has TRBV6-1 and TRBJ2-5; possible D gene TRBD1, 5 bases. V dropped 8 bases and J dropped 0 bases, with 13 bases sitting between them. This CDR3 spans 14 amino acids. Looked up from germline, CDR1 is MNHNS and CDR2 is SASEGT. The CDR3 here is CASGSRAYQETQYF. The CDR3 DNA reads as TGTGCCAGCGGCAGCAGGGCCTACCAAGAGACCCAGTACTTC.

The CDR3: CASSVQPNYGGELFF. The CDR3 nucleotides are TGTGCCAGCAGCGTGCAGCCCAACTATGGCGGGGAGCTGTTTTTT. The chain carries TRBV6-1 and TRBJ2-2; D not resolved. The germline CDR1 and CDR2 sequences are MNHNS and SASEGT. This CDR3 has 15 amino acids. V was trimmed by 6 bases and J by 7 bases, leaving 18 bases between them.

This clonotype was recorded many times. The chain links TRBV4-1 to TRBJ2-7; TRBD1 is a possible D gene (6 bases). This CDR3 region has 15 residues. V lost 1 base, J lost 4 bases, and 14 bases lay in between. In germline, CDR1 is MGHRA, CDR2 YSYEKL. The CDR3, as DNA: TGCGCCAGCAGCCAAGTAGGGACATGGGAGTACGAGCAGTACTTC. Its translation: CASSQVGTWEYEQYF.

The sample holds many counts of this clonotype. The chain joins TRBV20-1 to TRBJ2-6, with unresolved D. V lost 3 bases and J 4 bases, leaving 7 bases between the germline ends. This CDR3 is built from 13 residues. CDR1 DFQATT and CDR2 SNEGSKA come from the germline V gene (reference sequence). CDR3 coding DNA: TGCAGTGCTAGGGATCCCGGGGCCAACGTCCTGACTTTC. As protein: CSARDPGANVLTF.